Below are 3 T cell receptor beta chains sequenced from a single sample in a study of blood T cell repertoires in COVID-19 (dated by TCRdb to 2020 to 2021). Library creation used the immunoSEQ multiplex PCR assay. Drawn from immuneACCESS, this table holds only the in-frame rearrangements with V and J called that TCRdb kept. Clones are partly lost; checked studies trace under half to an unresolved V gene and leave the rest unexplained. The sample table contains roughly 260,000 clones; only one count was recorded for approximately 89% of them. Roughly 3% of the sample is in the top ten clones. The sample consisted of PBMCs or T cells enriched from blood (not recorded which). These receptors were taken from a woman younger than 30 who had recovered from COVID-19.

The chain links TRBV6-5 to TRBJ2-3, with 11 bases identical to TRBD2. Losses at the gene ends were 7 bases for V and 2 bases for J; bases not matched to a gene: 2. CDR1 is MNHEY and CDR2 is SVGAGI in the germline V gene. The CDR3 has 14 amino acids. The CDR3 spells CASMGLADTDTQYF. The CDR3 DNA follows: TGTGCCAGCATGGGACTAGCGGACACAGATACGCAGTATTTT.

The rearrangement links TRBV18 to TRBJ2-6; 8 bases agree with TRBD1. Germline CDR1 KGHSH, CDR2 LQKENI. The CDR3 runs 18 residues. The junction had 8 bases not matched to a gene; V was cut back by 3 bases and J by 1 base. The CDR3 DNA reads as TGTGCCAGCTCACCGAACGGACAGGGACCATCTGGGGCCAACGTCCTGACTTTC. Residues: CASSPNGQGPSGANVLTF.

This chain links TRBV19 with TRBJ2-1; 7 nucleotides align to TRBD2. The CDR3 is 16 amino acids. Germline V gene sequence: CDR1 LNHDA, CDR2 SQIVND (reference sequence). J gave up 5 bases and V 4 bases, and 11 bases lay outside the gene matches. The CDR3: CASSRPSGAPNNEQFF. CDR3 coding DNA: TGTGCCAGTAGTAGACCTAGCGGAGCCCCTAACAATGAGCAGTTCTTC.